This T cell receptor (beta chain) was identified in a study of PD-L1 blockade in urothelial cancer. Time point given: pretreatment peripheral blood. Profiling relied on immunoSEQ multiplex PCR, and the TCRdb table lists in-frame clones only, not all of them. This table has 130,000 or so clones, approximately 84% appearing once. V was trimmed by 0 bases and J by 7 bases, leaving 10 bases between them. CDR3 size: 13 residues. From germline, CDR1 is SGHKS and CDR2 YYEKEE (reference sequence). The chain employs TRBV5-5 and TRBJ1-2, with D unclear. Specimen: PBMCs, collected around atezolizumab (anti-PD-L1) treatment. The TCR comes from a man aged 50 or older with urothelial cancer. DNA of the CDR3: TGTGCCAGCAGCTTGGCATGGGAGGGTGGCTACACCTTC. It yields the protein CASSLAWEGGYTF.